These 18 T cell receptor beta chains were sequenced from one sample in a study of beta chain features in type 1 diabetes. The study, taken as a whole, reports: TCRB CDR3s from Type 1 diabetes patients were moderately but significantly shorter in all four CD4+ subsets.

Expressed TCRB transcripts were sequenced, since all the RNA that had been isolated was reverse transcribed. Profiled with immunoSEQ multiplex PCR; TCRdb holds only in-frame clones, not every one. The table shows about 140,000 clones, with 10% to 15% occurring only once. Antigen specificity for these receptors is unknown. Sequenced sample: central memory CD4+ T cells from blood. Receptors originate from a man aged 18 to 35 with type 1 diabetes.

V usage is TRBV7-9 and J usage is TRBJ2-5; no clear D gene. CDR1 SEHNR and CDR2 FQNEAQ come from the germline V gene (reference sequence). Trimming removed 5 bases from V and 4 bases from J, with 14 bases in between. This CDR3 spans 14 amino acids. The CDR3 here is CASSPILRRETQYF. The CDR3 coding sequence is TGTGCCAGCAGCCCCATTCTTCGACGAGAGACCCAGTACTTC.

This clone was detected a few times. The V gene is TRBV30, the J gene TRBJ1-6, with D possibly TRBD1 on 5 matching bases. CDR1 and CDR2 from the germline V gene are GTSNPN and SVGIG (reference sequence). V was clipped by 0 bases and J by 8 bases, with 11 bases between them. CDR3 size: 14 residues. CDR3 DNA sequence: TGTGCCTGGAGTGTAACGGGGGAAGATTCACCCCTCCACTTT. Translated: CAWSVTGEDSPLHF.

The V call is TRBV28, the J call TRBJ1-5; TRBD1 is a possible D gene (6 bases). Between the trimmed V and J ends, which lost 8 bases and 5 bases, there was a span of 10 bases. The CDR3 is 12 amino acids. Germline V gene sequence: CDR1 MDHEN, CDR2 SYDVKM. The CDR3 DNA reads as TGTGCCAGCGGGGGGCTGGATCAGCCCCAGCATTTT. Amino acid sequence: CASGGLDQPQHF.

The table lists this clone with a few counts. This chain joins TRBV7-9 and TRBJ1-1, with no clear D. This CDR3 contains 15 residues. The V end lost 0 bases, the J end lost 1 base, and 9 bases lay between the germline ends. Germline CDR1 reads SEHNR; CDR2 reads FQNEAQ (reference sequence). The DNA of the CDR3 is TGTGCCAGCAGCTTAGCAAGCCCGTCGAACACTGAAGCTTTCTTT. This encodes CASSLASPSNTEAFF.

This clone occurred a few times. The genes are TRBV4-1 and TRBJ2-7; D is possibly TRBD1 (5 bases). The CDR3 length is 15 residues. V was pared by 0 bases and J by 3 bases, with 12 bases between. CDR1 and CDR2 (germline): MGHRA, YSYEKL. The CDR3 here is CASSQEGKQGYEQYF. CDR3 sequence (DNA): TGCGCCAGCAGCCAAGAGGGGAAGCAGGGCTACGAGCAGTACTTC.

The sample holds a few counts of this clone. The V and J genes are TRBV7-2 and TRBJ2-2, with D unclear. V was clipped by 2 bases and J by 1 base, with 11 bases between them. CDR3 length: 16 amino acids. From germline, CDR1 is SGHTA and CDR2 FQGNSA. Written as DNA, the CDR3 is TGTGCCAGCAGCTTAAGGGTGCAGATGAACACCGGGGAGCTGTTTTTT. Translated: CASSLRVQMNTGELFF. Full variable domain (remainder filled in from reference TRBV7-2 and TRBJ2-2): GAGVSQSPSNKVTEKGKDVELRCDPISGHTALYWYRQSLGQGLEFLIYFQGNSAPDKSGLPSDRFSAERTGGSVSTLTIQRTQQEDSAVYLCASSLRVQMNTGELFFGEGSRLTVL.

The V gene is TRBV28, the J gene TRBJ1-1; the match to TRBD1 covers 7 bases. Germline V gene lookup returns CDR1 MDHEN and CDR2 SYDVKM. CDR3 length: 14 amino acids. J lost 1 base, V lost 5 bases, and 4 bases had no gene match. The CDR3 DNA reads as TGTGCCAGCAGTCCGAGGACAGGGAACACTGAAGCTTTCTTT. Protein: CASSPRTGNTEAFF.

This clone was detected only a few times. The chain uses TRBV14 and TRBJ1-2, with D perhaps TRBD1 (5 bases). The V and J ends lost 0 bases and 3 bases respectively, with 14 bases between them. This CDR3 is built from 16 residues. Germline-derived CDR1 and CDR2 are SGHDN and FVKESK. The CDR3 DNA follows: TGTGCCAGCAGCCAAGATTATTGGGGCTGGGACTATGGCTACACCTTC. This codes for CASSQDYWGWDYGYTF.

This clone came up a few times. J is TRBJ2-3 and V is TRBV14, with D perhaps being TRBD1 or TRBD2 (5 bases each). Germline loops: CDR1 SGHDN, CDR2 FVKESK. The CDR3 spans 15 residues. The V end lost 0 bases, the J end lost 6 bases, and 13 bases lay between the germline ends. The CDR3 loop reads CASSQEGRGVDTQYF. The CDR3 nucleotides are TGTGCCAGCAGCCAAGAGGGACGTGGGGTTGATACGCAGTATTTT.

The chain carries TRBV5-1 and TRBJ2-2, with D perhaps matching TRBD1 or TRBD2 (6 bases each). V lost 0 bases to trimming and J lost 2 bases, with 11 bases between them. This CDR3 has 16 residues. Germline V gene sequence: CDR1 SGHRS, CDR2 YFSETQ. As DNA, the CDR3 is TGCGCCAGCAGCTTGGCCCCCGGGGGCAACACCGGGGAGCTGTTTTTT. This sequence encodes CASSLAPGGNTGELFF.

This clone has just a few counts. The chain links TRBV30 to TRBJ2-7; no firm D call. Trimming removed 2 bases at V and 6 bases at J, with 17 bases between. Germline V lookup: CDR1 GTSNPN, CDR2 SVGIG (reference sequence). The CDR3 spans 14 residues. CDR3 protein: CAWSPGQLPVEQYF. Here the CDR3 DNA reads TGTGCCTGGAGTCCGGGCCAGTTGCCCGTCGAGCAGTACTTC.

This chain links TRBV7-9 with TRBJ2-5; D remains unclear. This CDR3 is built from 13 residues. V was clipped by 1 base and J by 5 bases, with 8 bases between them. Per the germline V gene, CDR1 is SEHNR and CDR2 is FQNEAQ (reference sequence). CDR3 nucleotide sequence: TGTGCCAGCAGCTTAGGCCCGTTGGAGACCCAGTACTTC. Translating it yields CASSLGPLETQYF. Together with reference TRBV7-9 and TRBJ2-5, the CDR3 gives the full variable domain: DTGVSQNPRHKITKRGQNVTFRCDPISEHNRLYWYRQTLGQGPEFLTYFQNEAQLEKSRLLSDRFSAERPKGSFSTLEIQRTEQGDSAMYLCASSLGPLETQYFGPGTRLLVL.

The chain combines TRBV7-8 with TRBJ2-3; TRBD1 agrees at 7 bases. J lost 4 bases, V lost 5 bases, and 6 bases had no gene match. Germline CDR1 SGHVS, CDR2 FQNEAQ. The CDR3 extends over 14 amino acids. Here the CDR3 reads CASSLRQGADTQYF. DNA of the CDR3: TGTGCCAGCAGCCTAAGGCAGGGGGCAGATACGCAGTATTTT.

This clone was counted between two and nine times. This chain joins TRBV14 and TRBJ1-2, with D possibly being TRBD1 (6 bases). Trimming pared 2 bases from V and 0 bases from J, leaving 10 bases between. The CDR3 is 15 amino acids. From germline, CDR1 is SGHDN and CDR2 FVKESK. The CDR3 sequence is CASSQQDSSNYGYTF. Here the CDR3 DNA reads TGTGCCAGCAGCCAACAGGACAGTTCTAACTATGGCTACACCTTC.

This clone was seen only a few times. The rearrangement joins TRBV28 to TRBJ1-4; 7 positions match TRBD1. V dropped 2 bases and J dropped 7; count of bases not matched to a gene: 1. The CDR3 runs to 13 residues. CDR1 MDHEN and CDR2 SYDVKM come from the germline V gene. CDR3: CASSLTGVEKLFF. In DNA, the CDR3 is TGTGCCAGCAGTTTAACAGGGGTTGAAAAACTGTTTTTT. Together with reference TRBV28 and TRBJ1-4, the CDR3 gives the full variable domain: DVKVTQSSRYLVKRTGEKVFLECVQDMDHENMFWYRQDPGLGLRLIYFSYDVKMKEKGDIPEGYSVSREKKERFSLILESASTNQTSMYLCASSLTGVEKLFFGSGTQLSVL.

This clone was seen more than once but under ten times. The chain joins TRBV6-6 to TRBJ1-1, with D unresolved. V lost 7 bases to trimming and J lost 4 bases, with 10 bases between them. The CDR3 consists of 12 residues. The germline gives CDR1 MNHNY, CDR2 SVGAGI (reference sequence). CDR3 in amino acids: CASTGSGTEAFF. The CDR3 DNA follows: TGTGCCAGCACGGGGAGCGGCACTGAAGCTTTCTTT.

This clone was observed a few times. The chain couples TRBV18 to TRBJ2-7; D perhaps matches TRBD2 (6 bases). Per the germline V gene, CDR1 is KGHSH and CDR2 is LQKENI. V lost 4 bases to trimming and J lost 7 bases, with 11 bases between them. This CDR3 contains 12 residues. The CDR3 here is CASSRDFREQYF. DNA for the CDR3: TGTGCCAGCTCACGGGACTTCAGGGAGCAGTACTTC.

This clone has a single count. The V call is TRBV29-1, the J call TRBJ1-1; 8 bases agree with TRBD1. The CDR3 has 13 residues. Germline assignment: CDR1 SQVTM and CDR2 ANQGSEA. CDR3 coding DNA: TGCAACGCTCGGGACAGGACTAACACTGAAGCTTTCTTT. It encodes CNARDRTNTEAFF.